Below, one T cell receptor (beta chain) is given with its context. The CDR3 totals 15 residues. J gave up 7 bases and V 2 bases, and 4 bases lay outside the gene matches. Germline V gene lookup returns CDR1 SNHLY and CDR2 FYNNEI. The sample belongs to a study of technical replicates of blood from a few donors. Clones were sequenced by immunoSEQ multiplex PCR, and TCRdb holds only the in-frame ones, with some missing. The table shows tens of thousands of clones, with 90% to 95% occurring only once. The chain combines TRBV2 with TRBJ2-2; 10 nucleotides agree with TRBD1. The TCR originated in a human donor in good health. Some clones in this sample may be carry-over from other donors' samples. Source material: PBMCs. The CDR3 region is CASSEQTGGGGELFF. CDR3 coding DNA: TGTGCCAGCAGTGAACAGACAGGGGGCGGCGGGGAGCTGTTTTTT.